Sequencing of this T cell receptor beta chain was carried out in a study of blood T cell repertoires in COVID-19. Donors in Cohort 3 counted as recovered after two negative PCRs, clearance, or symptom resolution. The CDR3 spans 16 residues. The V segment lost 5 bases and the J segment 4 bases; nucleotides outside the gene matches: 9. CDR1 SGHTA and CDR2 FQGNSA come from the germline V gene. Sequenced by immunoSEQ multiplex PCR; TCRdb stores in-frame clones only, minus some. The table records 490,000 or so clones, roughly nine tenths of them present only once. The chain employs TRBV7-2 and TRBJ2-5, with 11 bases lining up with TRBD1. The source of this sequence is an older woman who had recovered from COVID-19. Sequencing input: PBMCs or T cells enriched from blood (not recorded which). CDR3 coding DNA: TGTGCCAGCAGCGACCCGAGGACAGGGGGCAGAGAGACCCAGTACTTC. Translation: CASSDPRTGGRETQYF.